Shown below are 21 T cell receptor beta chains from a single sample sequenced in a study of pediatric ulcerative colitis (dated 2019 in TCRdb). Library method: the immunoSEQ multiplex PCR assay. In its TCRdb copy, this immuneACCESS table keeps in-frame sequences only and misses some clones. Where compared with another copy, unresolved V genes explain less than half of these, and the others have no known cause. This sample holds about 17,000 clones; about two thirds were observed only once. Jointly, the top ten make up around 3.7% of the sample. During colonoscopy, one to two pinch biopsies were obtained from the rectum for research purposes. Sequencing was performed on gut tissue. These receptors were taken from a girl under 18 with moderate ulcerative colitis.

This chain joins TRBV5-1 and TRBJ1-4, with D possibly TRBD1 on 6 matching bases. In germline, CDR1 is SGHRS, CDR2 YFSETQ. This CDR3 has 14 residues. Trimming stripped 1 base from V and 8 bases from J, with 12 bases between. Written as DNA, the CDR3 is TGCGCCAGCAGCTTGTGGGGGCCCGGCGAAAAACTGTTTTTT. This sequence encodes CASSLWGPGEKLFF.

The table lists this clone with a count of one. The rearrangement joins TRBV4-1 to TRBJ1-2, with no clear D. The ends were cut back, 3 bases at V and 9 bases at J, with 23 bases in the middle. CDR1 is MGHRA and CDR2 is YSYEKL in the germline V gene. The CDR3 runs 16 residues. Written as DNA, the CDR3 is TGCGCCAGCAGCCAGGAACCCGGGCCGCTGGATTTTAGCTACACCTTC. Its translation: CASSQEPGPLDFSYTF.

The chain joins TRBV9 to TRBJ1-5; 11 bases match TRBD1. Trimming took 4 bases from V and 11 from J; bases not matched to a gene: 8. CDR1 and CDR2 (germline): SGDLS, YYNGEE. The CDR3 spans 14 residues. The CDR3, as DNA: TGTGCCAGCAGCCCGGGACAGGGGGTGGGGACCCAGCATTTT. It codes for CASSPGQGVGTQHF. The entire variable domain, with the rest obtained from reference TRBV9 and TRBJ1-5, is as follows: DSGVTQTPKHLITATGQRVTLRCSPRSGDLSVYWYQQSLDQGLQFLIQYYNGEERAKGNILERFSAQQFPDLHSELNLSSLELGDSALYFCASSPGQGVGTQHFGDGTRLSIL.

V gene TRBV14 combines with J gene TRBJ2-5; D possibly matches TRBD1 or TRBD2 (5 bases each). The germline gives CDR1 SGHDN, CDR2 FVKESK. The germline V and J ends were trimmed by 3 bases and 3 bases, with 8 bases remaining between them. The CDR3 totals 13 residues. CDR3 loop: CASSQLGEETQYF. CDR3 DNA sequence: TGTGCCAGCAGCCAGCTGGGGGAAGAGACCCAGTACTTC. The full variable domain, its missing parts supplied by reference TRBV14 and TRBJ2-5, is EAGVTQFPSHSVIEKGQTVTLRCDPISGHDNLYWYRRVMGKEIKFLLHFVKESKQDESGMPNNRFLAERTGGTYSTLKVQPAELEDSGVYFCASSQLGEETQYFGPGTRLLVL.

This sequence joins TRBV5-4 and TRBJ1-2; the D gene is possibly TRBD1 (6 bases). V was clipped by 3 bases and J by 4 bases, with 16 bases between them. This CDR3 has 15 amino acids. Germline V gene lookup returns CDR1 SGHNT and CDR2 YYREEE (reference sequence). CDR3 in DNA: TGTGCCAGCAGCTCCAAGGACCGGGGGCGCTATGGCTACACCTTC. Its translation: CASSSKDRGRYGYTF.

The CDR3 spells CASSQVGSSVNEQFF. The CDR3 DNA reads as TGTGCCAGCAGCCAAGTCGGATCTTCTGTTAATGAGCAGTTCTTC. The V and J genes are TRBV4-2 and TRBJ2-1; D unresolved. Trimming pared 1 base from V and 7 bases from J, leaving 14 bases between. The length of the CDR3 is 15 residues. Germline loops: CDR1 LGHNA, CDR2 YNFKEQ.

The J gene is TRBJ1-2, the V gene TRBV2; 8 bases are shared with TRBD1. Germline loops: CDR1 SNHLY, CDR2 FYNNEI. Trimming at V came to 3 bases and at J to 4 bases, leaving 4 bases not matched to a gene. The CDR3 contains 14 residues. CDR3 sequence (DNA): TGTGCCAGCAGTGATACAGGGGGTTCCTATGGCTACACCTTC. Protein product: CASSDTGGSYGYTF. Filled out from reference TRBV2 and TRBJ1-2, the complete variable domain reads EPEVTQTPSHQVTQMGQEVILRCVPISNHLYFYWYRQILGQKVEFLVSFYNNEISEKSEIFDDQFSVERPDGSNFTLKIRSTKLEDSAMYFCASSDTGGSYGYTFGSGTRLTVV.

The DNA of the CDR3 is TGCGCCAGCAGCCCCCTCCAGGGTATCTATGGCTACACCTTC. Its protein is CASSPLQGIYGYTF. V and J are TRBV5-1 and TRBJ1-2; D possibly corresponds to TRBD1 (5 bases). The germline V gene encodes CDR1 SGHRS and CDR2 YFSETQ. This CDR3 has 14 residues. V lost 4 bases and J 4 bases, leaving 14 bases between the germline ends.

The rearrangement links TRBV19 to TRBJ2-3; 16 bases agree with TRBD2. The V and J ends lost 4 bases and 4 bases, in that order; junction bases with no gene match: 17. CDR3 length equals 21 residues. CDR1 and CDR2 (germline): LNHDA, SQIVND (reference sequence). CDR3 sequence (DNA): TGTGCCAGTAGTACCCCCTACCCCGGGACTAGCGGGGGGGCTGTATCAGATACGCAGTATTTT. Translated, it gives CASSTPYPGTSGGAVSDTQYF.

The chain links TRBV18 to TRBJ2-3; D gene unclear. The CDR3 has 15 residues. Looked up from germline, CDR1 is KGHSH and CDR2 is LQKENI. V gave up 6 bases and J gave up 2 bases, with 15 bases separating them. This CDR3 reads CASSPMSQYTDTQYF. Written as DNA, the CDR3 is TGTGCCAGCTCCCCTATGTCGCAGTACACAGATACGCAGTATTTT.

The chain has TRBV2 and TRBJ1-2; 7 nucleotides align to TRBD1. Per the germline V gene, CDR1 is SNHLY and CDR2 is FYNNEI. J was trimmed by 4 bases and V by 8 bases; bases with no gene match: 4. CDR3 size: 12 residues. The CDR3 is CASDREGYGYTF. DNA of the CDR3: TGTGCCAGCGACAGGGAGGGCTATGGCTACACCTTC.

The chain recombines TRBV29-1 with TRBJ2-2, with D perhaps given as TRBD1 or TRBD2 (5 bases each). Trimming pared 4 bases from V and 3 bases from J, leaving 12 bases between. The CDR3 is 14 amino acids. Germline V gives CDR1 SQVTM, CDR2 ANQGSEA. The DNA for the CDR3 is TGCAGCGTTGTTGGGACGGACCACACCGGGGAGCTGTTTTTT. Its protein is CSVVGTDHTGELFF.

This chain connects TRBV11-3 to TRBJ1-2; perhaps TRBD1 as D (6 bases). CDR3 length equals 17 residues. V lost 5 bases and J lost 3, with 22 bases in between. Germline values: CDR1 SGHNT, CDR2 YENEEA. The CDR3 region is CASSPMGRGGQDYGYTF. The CDR3 DNA reads TGTGCCAGCAGCCCTATGGGCAGGGGCGGTCAGGACTATGGCTACACCTTC.

This clone came up a few times. The chain joins TRBV7-9 to TRBJ2-5; D gene ambiguous. With 5 bases removed from V and 4 bases from J, the gap between germline ends came to 5 bases. The CDR3 extends over 11 amino acids. CDR1 is SEHNR, CDR2 FQNEAQ, per germline (reference sequence). The CDR3 bases are TGTGCCAGCAGCCGAGGAGAGACCCAGTACTTC. As protein: CASSRGETQYF.

This clone has just a few counts. The rearrangement links TRBV6-5 to TRBJ1-2; D unresolved. This CDR3 is built from 13 residues. Germline assignment: CDR1 MNHEY and CDR2 SVGAGI. The V gene lost 7 bases and the J gene lost 3 bases, with 12 bases spanning the gap. DNA for the CDR3: TGTGCCAGCACTCCTGGCCAATACTATGGCTACACCTTC. Amino acids: CASTPGQYYGYTF.

This clone was seen once. The chain couples TRBV18 to TRBJ2-3, with 7 bases matching TRBD2. The CDR3 spans 13 residues. Unmatched junction bases numbered 4, after V lost 7 bases and J lost 3 bases. The V gene's germline CDR1 is KGHSH and CDR2 LQKENI. CDR3 DNA sequence: TGTGCCAGCTTAGGCGGGGGAACAGATACGCAGTATTTT. Its translation is CASLGGGTDTQYF.

The sample holds a few counts of this clone. V and J are TRBV9 and TRBJ1-3, with unresolved D. V gave up 3 bases and J gave up 0 bases, with 10 bases separating them. This CDR3 region has 15 residues. In germline, CDR1 is SGDLS, CDR2 YYNGEE. CDR3 nucleotide sequence: TGTGCCAGCAGCGCGTTGGGCGTCTCTGGAAACACCATATATTTT. It yields the protein CASSALGVSGNTIYF.

The chain employs TRBV2 and TRBJ1-5, with D tentatively TRBD1 (5 bases). Germline V gives CDR1 SNHLY, CDR2 FYNNEI. The length of the CDR3 is 15 residues. V lost 4 bases, J lost 6 bases, and 16 bases lay in between. This CDR3 reads CASSGGPGRGQPQHF. CDR3 bases: TGTGCCAGCAGTGGGGGACCGGGGCGAGGTCAGCCCCAGCATTTT.

The CDR3 region has the DNA TGCGCCAGCAGCTTACTAGCGGGAAGTCTACATGAGCAGTTCTTC. It codes for CASSLLAGSLHEQFF. The V call is TRBV5-1, the J call TRBJ2-1; 10 bases are a match to TRBD2. J lost 8 bases, V lost 2 bases, and 7 bases had no gene match. The CDR3 loop spans 15 amino acids. Germline assignment: CDR1 SGHRS and CDR2 YFSETQ. The full variable domain, rest sourced from reference TRBV5-1 and TRBJ2-1, is KAGVTQTPRYLIKTRGQQVTLSCSPISGHRSVSWYQQTPGQGLQFLFEYFSETQRNKGNFPGRFSGRQFSNSRSEMNVSTLELGDSALYLCASSLLAGSLHEQFFGPGTRLTVL.

The chain links TRBV15 to TRBJ2-7; maybe TRBD2 (5 bases). CDR3 size: 14 residues. The V gene lost 3 bases and the J gene lost 9 bases, with 18 bases spanning the gap. Germline V gene data show CDR1 as LNHNV and CDR2 as YYDKDF (reference sequence). The CDR3 protein is CATSSPQLGRGQYF. The CDR3 region has the DNA TGTGCCACCAGCAGTCCCCAACTAGGTCGGGGGCAGTACTTC.

V gene TRBV9 combines with J gene TRBJ2-7; possible D gene TRBD1, 6 bases. Germline lookup yields CDR1 SGDLS and CDR2 YYNGEE. V lost 4 bases, J lost 0 bases, and 11 bases lay in between. CDR3 size: 14 residues. The CDR3 spells CASSPRQDSYEQYF. The CDR3 nucleotides read TGTGCCAGCAGCCCCCGACAGGACTCCTACGAGCAGTACTTC.